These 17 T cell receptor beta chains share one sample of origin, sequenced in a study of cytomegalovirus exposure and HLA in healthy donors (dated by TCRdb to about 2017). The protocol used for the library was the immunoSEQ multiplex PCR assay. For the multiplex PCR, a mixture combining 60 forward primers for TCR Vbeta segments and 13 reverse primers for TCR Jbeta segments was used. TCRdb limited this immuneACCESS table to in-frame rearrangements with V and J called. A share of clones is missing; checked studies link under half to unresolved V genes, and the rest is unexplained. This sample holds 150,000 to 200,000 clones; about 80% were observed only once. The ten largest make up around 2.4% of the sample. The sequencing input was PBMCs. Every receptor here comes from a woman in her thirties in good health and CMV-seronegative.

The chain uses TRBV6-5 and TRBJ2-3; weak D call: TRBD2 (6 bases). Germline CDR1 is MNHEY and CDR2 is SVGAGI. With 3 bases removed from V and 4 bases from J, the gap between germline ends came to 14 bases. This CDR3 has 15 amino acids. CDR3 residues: CASSYGGTGADTQYF. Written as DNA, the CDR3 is TGTGCCAGCAGTTATGGGGGGACCGGCGCAGATACGCAGTATTTT.

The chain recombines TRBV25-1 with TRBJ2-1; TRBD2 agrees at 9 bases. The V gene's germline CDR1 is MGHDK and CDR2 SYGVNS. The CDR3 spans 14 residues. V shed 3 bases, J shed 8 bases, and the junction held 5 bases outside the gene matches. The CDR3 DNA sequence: TGTGCCAGCAGTGATAGCGGGAGACAATATGAGCAGTTCTTC. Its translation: CASSDSGRQYEQFF.

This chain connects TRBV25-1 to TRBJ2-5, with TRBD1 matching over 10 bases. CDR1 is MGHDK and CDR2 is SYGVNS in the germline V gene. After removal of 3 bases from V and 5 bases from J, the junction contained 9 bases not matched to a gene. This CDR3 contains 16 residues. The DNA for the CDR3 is TGTGCCAGCAGTGAGCTGGGACAGGGGAACGGTGAGACCCAGTACTTC. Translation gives CASSELGQGNGETQYF.

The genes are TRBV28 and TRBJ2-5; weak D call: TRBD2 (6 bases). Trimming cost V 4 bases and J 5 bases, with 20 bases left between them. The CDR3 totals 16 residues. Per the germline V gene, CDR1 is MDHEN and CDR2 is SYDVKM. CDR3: CASSSPSGWETETQYF. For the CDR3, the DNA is TGTGCCAGCAGTTCTCCAAGCGGGTGGGAGACGGAGACCCAGTACTTC.

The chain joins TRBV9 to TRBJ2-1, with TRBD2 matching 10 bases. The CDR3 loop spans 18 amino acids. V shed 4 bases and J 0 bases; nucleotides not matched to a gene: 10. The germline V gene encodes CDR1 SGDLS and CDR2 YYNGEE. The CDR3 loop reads CASSRGLALRSSYNEQFF. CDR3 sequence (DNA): TGTGCCAGCAGCCGGGGACTAGCGTTAAGAAGCTCCTACAATGAGCAGTTCTTC.

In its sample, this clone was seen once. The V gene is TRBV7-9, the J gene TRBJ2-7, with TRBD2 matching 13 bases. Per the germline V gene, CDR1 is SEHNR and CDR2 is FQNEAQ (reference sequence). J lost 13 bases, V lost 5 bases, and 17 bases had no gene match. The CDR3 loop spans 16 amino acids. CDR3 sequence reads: CASSQFQGARTSGRYF. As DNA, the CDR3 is TGTGCCAGCAGCCAATTCCAGGGGGCTCGGACTAGCGGGAGATACTTC.

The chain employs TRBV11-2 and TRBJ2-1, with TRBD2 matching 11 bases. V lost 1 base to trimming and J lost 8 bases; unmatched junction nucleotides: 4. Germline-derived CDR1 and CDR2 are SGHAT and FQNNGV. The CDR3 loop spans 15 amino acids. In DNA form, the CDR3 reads TGTGCCAGCAGCTTAGTACTAGCGGGAGAACATGAGCAGTTCTTC. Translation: CASSLVLAGEHEQFF.

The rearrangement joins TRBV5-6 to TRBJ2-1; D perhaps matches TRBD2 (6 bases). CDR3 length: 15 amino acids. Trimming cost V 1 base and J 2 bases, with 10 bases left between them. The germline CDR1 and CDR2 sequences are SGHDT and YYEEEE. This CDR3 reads CASSLYGSTYNEQFF. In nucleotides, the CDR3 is TGTGCCAGCAGCTTGTACGGGAGTACCTACAATGAGCAGTTCTTC.

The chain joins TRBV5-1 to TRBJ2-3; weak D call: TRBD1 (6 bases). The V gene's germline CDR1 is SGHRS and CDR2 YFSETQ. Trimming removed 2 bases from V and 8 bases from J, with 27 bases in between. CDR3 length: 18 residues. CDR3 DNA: TGCGCCAGCAGCTTATCCTCACAAACGACAGGCCTGGTGGTTACGCAGTATTTT. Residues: CASSLSSQTTGLVVTQYF.

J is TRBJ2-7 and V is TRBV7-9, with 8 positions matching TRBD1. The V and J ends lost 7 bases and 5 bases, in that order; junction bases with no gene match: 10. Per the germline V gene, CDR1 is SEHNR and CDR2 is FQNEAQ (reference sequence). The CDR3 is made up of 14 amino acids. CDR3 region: CASIEDRGSNEQYF. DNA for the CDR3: TGTGCCAGCATTGAAGACAGGGGTTCCAACGAGCAGTACTTC. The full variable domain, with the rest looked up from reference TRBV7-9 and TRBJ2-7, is DTGVSQNPRHKITKRGQNVTFRCDPISEHNRLYWYRQTLGQGPEFLTYFQNEAQLEKSRLLSDRFSAERPKGSFSTLEIQRTEQGDSAMYLCASIEDRGSNEQYFGPGTRLTVT.

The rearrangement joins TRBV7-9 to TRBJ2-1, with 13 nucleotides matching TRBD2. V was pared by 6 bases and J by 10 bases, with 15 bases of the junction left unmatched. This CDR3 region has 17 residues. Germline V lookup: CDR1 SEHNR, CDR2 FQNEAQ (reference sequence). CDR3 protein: CASSLPGLAGRLWEQFF. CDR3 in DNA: TGTGCCAGCAGTCTCCCGGGACTAGCGGGAAGGCTTTGGGAGCAGTTCTTC.

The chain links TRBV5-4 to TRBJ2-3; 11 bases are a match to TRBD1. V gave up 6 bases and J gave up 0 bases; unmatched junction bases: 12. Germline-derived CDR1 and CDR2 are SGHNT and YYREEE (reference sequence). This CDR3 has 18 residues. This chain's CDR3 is CASTKRTGGGESTDTQYF. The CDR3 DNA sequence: TGTGCCAGCACTAAAAGGACAGGGGGCGGGGAAAGCACAGATACGCAGTATTTT.

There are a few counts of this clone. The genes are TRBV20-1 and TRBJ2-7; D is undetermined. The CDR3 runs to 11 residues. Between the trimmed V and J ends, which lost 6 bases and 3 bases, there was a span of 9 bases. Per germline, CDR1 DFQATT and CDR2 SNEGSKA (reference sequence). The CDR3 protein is CSAPEVYEQYF. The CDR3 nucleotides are TGCAGTGCCCCTGAGGTCTACGAGCAGTACTTC.

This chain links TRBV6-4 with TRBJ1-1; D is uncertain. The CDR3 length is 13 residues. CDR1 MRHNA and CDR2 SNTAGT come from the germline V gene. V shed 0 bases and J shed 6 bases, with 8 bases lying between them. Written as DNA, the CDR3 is TGTGCCAGCAGTGACTCGTCGCAGTCTGAAGCTTTCTTT. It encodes CASSDSSQSEAFF.

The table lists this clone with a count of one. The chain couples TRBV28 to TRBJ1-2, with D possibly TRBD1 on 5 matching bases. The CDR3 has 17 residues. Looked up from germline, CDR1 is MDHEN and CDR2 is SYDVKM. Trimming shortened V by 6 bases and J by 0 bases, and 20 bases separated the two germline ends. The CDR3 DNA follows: TGTGCCAGCAGATACTATATGGTGACAGCTACTAACTATGGCTACACCTTC. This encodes CASRYYMVTATNYGYTF.

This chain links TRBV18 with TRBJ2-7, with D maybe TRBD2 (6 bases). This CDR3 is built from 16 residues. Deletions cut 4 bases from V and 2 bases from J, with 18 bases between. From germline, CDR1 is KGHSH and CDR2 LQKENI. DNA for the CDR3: TGTGCCAGCTCACTCGCCGCGGGACTTGAACCCTACGAGCAGTACTTC. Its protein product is CASSLAAGLEPYEQYF.

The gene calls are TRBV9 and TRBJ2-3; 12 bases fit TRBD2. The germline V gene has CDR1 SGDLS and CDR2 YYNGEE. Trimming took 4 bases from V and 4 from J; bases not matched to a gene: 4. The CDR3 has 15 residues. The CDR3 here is CASSKTSGSSDTQYF. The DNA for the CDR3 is TGTGCCAGCAGCAAGACTAGCGGGAGTTCAGATACGCAGTATTTT. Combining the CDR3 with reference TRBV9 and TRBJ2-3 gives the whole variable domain DSGVTQTPKHLITATGQRVTLRCSPRSGDLSVYWYQQSLDQGLQFLIQYYNGEERAKGNILERFSAQQFPDLHSELNLSSLELGDSALYFCASSKTSGSSDTQYFGPGTRLTVL.